This is a list of T cell receptor beta chains from one sample in a study of shared clonotypes between healthy human individuals. Measured with immunoSEQ multiplex PCR; TCRdb has only the in-frame clones, and not every one. The sample lists more than 2,000,000 clones, approximately 94% seen once, with over 0.12% in the top ten. The sample comprised naive CD4+ T cells sorted from blood. All receptors come from a man aged 18 to 30 in good health. CDR3s leave out the opening cysteine and the closing phenylalanine or tryptophan. The size entry is marked missing in some rows and otherwise reads once, few, many or a size class.

abundance	len	j_gene	v_gene	CDR3aa
NA	9	TRBJ2-7	TRBV6-1	ASSEVSEQY
NA	11	TRBJ1-2	TRBV28	ASSLSAAYGYT
once	11	TRBJ1-3	TRBV6-5	ASRTGDGNTIY
NA	12	TRBJ2-3	TRBV10-3	ALAAGSTTDTQY
NA	15	TRBJ2-5	TRBV4-3	ASSHSNPGSGRETQY
NA	13	TRBJ1-2	TRBV5-5	ASSPPGQGARSYT
once	14	TRBJ2-7	TRBV5-1	ASSLVSGNWFDEQY
NA	10	TRBJ1-2	TRBV30	AWTGTGSDYT
NA	13	TRBJ2-3	TRBV6-1	ASSMDPLPTDTQY
NA	10	TRBJ1-3	TRBV6-4	ANPLMGNTIY
NA	12	TRBJ1-2	TRBV19	ASSMYRDDYGYT
NA	11	TRBJ1-5	TRBV6-6	ASSPSDYQPQH
NA	10	TRBJ1-2	TRBV19	ASSMGGTGYT
once	12	TRBJ2-5	TRBV2	ASSPDRAEETQY
NA	14	TRBJ2-3	TRBV5-1	ASSLRGGGPTDTQY
NA	11	TRBJ1-1	TRBV6-5	ASRRTANTEAF
NA	11	TRBJ2-1	TRBV28	ASETGDYNEQF
NA	13	TRBJ2-5	TRBV19	ASSSPRTGRETQY
NA	18	TRBJ2-3	TRBV10-2	ASSPLRRWLAGGSTDTQY
NA	12	TRBJ2-5	TRBV2	ASDGGDNQETQY
NA	14	TRBJ2-1	TRBV11-1	ASSAQTSGGSNEQF
NA	11	TRBJ2-5	TRBV5-1	ASSLIAGETQY
NA	15	TRBJ2-3	TRBV5-1	ASSLVGLATAQDTQY
NA	12	TRBJ2-7	TRBV7-2	ASSLMAGDYEQY
NA	9	TRBJ2-3	TRBV30	AWSPLGTQY
NA	13	TRBJ1-5	TRBV30	AWSMKAGGGQPQH
once	12	TRBJ2-7	TRBV6-5	ASKGASGSYEQY
once	13	TRBJ2-7	TRBV4-1	ASSQGDSSSLEQY
NA	12	TRBJ2-1	TRBV7-9	ASSSIPSYHEQF
once	14	TRBJ2-7	TRBV6-5	ASSYSSPDRLYEQY
NA	13	TRBJ2-3	TRBV10-2	ATHTPGGSTDTQY
NA	12	TRBJ2-1	TRBV10-3	AISEVLAGNEQF
NA	16	TRBJ2-7	TRBV13	ASSISYPLTSGNYEQY
NA	10	TRBJ2-3	TRBV7-9	ASSLSRADQY
NA	14	TRBJ2-7	TRBV5-4	ASSLDLGGSSYEQY
NA	13	TRBJ2-1	TRBV5-1	ASSSRLAGAYEQF
NA	11	TRBJ2-7	TRBV6-5	ASSYEGAYEQY
NA	14	TRBJ2-4	TRBV4-3	ASSPRTSLDKNIQY
NA	12	TRBJ1-1	TRBV6-5	ASSYYGMYTEAF
once	12	TRBJ2-3	TRBV4-1	ASTTGDYTDTQY
once	12	TRBJ1-6	TRBV5-4	ASSRDNGNSPLH